Sequencing of this T cell receptor beta chain was carried out in a study of cytomegalovirus exposure and HLA in healthy donors. Both 60 Vbeta primers and 13 Jbeta primers went into the PCR. Profiled with immunoSEQ multiplex PCR; TCRdb holds only in-frame clones, not every one. The sample contains roughly 140,000 clones, nearly 80% of which appear only once. There are a few counts of this clone. The CDR3 runs to 13 residues. The V gene's germline CDR1 is MNHEY and CDR2 SVGAGI. The V gene lost 10 bases and the J gene lost 3 bases, with 12 bases spanning the gap. The sequencing sample was made of PBMCs. This receptor was obtained from a woman in her 30s in good health and CMV-seronegative. The rearrangement joins TRBV6-5 to TRBJ2-2, with D tentatively TRBD2 (5 bases). The CDR3 reads CATALAHTGELFF. As DNA, the CDR3 is TGTGCCACCGCCCTAGCCCACACCGGGGAGCTGTTTTTT.